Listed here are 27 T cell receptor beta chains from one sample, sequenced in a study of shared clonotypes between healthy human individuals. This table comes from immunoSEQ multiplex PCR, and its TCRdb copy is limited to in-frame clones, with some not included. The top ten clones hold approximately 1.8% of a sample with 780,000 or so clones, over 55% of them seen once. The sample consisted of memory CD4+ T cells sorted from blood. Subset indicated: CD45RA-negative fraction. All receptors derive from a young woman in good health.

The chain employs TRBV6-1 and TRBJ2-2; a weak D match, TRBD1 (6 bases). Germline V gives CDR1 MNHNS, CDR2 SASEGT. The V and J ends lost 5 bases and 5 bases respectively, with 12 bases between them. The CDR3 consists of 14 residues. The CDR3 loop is CASSPGQKTGELFF. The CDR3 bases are TGTGCCAGCAGTCCGGGACAAAAAACCGGGGAGCTGTTTTTT.

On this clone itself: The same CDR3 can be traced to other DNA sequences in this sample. The CDR3 DNA sequence: TGTGCCAGCAGTGAGCGGGCCTACCAAGAGACCCAGTACTTC. Amino acid sequence: CASSERAYQETQYF. The chain carries TRBV25-1 and TRBJ2-5, with D perhaps TRBD2 (5 bases). The V and J ends lost 3 bases and 0 bases respectively, with 8 bases between them. Per germline, CDR1 MGHDK and CDR2 SYGVNS. This CDR3 contains 14 residues.

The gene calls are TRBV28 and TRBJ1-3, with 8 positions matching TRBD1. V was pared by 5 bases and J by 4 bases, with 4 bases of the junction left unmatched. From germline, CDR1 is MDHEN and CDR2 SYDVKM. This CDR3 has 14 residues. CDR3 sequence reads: CASSTTGEGNTIYF. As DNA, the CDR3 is TGTGCCAGCAGTACGACAGGGGAAGGAAACACCATATATTTT.

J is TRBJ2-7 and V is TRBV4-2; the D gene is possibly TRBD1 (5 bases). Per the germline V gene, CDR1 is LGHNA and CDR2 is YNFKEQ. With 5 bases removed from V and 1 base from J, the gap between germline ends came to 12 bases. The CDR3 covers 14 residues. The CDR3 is CASSLVAGSYEQYF. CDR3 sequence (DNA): TGTGCCAGCAGCTTAGTGGCAGGGTCCTACGAGCAGTACTTC.

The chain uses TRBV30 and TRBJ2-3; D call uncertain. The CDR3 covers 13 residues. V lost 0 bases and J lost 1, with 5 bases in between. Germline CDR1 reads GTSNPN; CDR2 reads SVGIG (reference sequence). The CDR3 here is CAWSVLGTDTQYF. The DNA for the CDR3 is TGTGCCTGGAGTGTACTCGGCACAGATACGCAGTATTTT.

CDR3 loop: CASSDRTSGNQETQYF. For the CDR3, the DNA is TGTGCCAGCAGCGATCGGACTAGCGGGAACCAAGAGACCCAGTACTTC. The genes are TRBV7-8 and TRBJ2-5; the match to TRBD2 covers 12 bases. Germline-derived CDR1 and CDR2 are SGHVS and FQNEAQ. The CDR3 totals 16 residues. V dropped 5 bases and J dropped 0; count of bases not matched to a gene: 4.

DNA for the CDR3: TGTGCCAGCAGTTACAAACCGACGGGAAAATACAATGAGCAGTTCTTC. This codes for CASSYKPTGKYNEQFF. The chain joins TRBV6-5 to TRBJ2-1; perhaps TRBD2 as D (5 bases). V was pared by 2 bases and J by 4 bases, with 15 bases between. The CDR3 has 16 amino acids. Germline CDR1 is MNHEY and CDR2 is SVGAGI.

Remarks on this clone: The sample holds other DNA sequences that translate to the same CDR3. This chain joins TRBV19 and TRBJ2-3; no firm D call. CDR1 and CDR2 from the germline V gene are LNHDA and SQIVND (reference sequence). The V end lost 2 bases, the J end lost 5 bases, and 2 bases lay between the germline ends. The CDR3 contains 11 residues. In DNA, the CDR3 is TGTGCCAGTAGTATAAGAGATACGCAGTATTTT. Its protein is CASSIRDTQYF.

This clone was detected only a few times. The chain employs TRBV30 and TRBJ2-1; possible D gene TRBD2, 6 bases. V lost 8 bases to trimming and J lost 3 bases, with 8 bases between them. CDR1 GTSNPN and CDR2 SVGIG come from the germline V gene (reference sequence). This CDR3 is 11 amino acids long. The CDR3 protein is CAVTSYNEQFF. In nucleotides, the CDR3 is TGTGCCGTGACTAGCTACAATGAGCAGTTCTTC.

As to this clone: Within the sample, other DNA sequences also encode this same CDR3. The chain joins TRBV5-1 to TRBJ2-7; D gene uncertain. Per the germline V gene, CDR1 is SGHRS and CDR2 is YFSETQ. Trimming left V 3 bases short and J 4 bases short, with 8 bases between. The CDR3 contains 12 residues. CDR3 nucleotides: TGCGCCAGCAGCTCTACACTATACGAGCAGTACTTC. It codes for CASSSTLYEQYF.

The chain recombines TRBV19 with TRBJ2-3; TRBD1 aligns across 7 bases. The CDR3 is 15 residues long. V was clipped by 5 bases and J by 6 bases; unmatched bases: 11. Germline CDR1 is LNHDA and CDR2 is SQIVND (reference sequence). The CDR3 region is CASSDTGARIDTQYF. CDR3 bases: TGTGCCAGTAGTGATACAGGGGCAAGGATCGATACGCAGTATTTT.

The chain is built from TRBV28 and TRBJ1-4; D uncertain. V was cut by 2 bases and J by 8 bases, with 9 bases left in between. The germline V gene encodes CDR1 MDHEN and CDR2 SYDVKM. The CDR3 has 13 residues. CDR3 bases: TGTGCCAGCAGTTTAGGAAAGGTGGAAAAACTGTTTTTT. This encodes CASSLGKVEKLFF. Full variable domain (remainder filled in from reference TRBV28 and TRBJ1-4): DVKVTQSSRYLVKRTGEKVFLECVQDMDHENMFWYRQDPGLGLRLIYFSYDVKMKEKGDIPEGYSVSREKKERFSLILESASTNQTSMYLCASSLGKVEKLFFGSGTQLSVL.

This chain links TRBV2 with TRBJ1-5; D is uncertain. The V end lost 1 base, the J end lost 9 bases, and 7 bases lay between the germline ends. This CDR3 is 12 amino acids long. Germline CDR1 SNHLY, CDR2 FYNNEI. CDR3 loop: CASSEDMAPQHF. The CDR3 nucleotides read TGTGCCAGCAGTGAAGACATGGCGCCCCAGCATTTT.

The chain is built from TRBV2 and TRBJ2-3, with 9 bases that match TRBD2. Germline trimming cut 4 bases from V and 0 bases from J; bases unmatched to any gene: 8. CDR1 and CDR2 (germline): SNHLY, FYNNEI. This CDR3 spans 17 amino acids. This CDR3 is CASSGSLSGGSTDTQYF. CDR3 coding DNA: TGTGCCAGCAGTGGGTCACTTAGCGGGGGAAGCACAGATACGCAGTATTTT.

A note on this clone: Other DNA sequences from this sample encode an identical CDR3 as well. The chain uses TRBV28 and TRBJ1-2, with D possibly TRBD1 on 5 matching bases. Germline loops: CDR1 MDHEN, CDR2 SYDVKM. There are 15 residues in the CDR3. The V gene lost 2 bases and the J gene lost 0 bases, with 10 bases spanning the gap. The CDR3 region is CASSLTGPANYGYTF. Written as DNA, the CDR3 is TGTGCCAGCAGTTTAACAGGCCCAGCTAACTATGGCTACACCTTC.

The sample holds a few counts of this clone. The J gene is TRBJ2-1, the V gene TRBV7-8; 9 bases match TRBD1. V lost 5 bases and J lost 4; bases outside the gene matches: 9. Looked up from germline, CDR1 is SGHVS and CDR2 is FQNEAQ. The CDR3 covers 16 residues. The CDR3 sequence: CASSPGRDRAYNEQFF. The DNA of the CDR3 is TGTGCCAGCAGCCCGGGCCGGGACAGGGCATACAATGAGCAGTTCTTC.

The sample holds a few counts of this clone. CDR3 bases: TGTGCCAGCAGCTCCCTGGCGGGAGGGTCCTACGAGCAGTACTTC. This encodes CASSSLAGGSYEQYF. The chain carries TRBV6-5 and TRBJ2-7, with TRBD2 matching over 9 bases. CDR1 is MNHEY and CDR2 is SVGAGI in the germline V gene. The ends lost 6 bases at V and 1 base at J; junction bases unmatched: 7. The CDR3 runs 15 residues.

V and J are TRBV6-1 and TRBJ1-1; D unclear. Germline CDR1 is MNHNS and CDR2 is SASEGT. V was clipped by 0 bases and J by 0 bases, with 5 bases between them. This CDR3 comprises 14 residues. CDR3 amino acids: CASSEAGLNTEAFF. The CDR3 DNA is TGTGCCAGCAGTGAAGCTGGCCTGAACACTGAAGCTTTCTTT.

The CDR3 protein is CASSRRQGASYEQYF. The CDR3 DNA sequence: TGTGCCAGTAGTAGGCGACAGGGGGCATCCTACGAGCAGTACTTC. The chain combines TRBV19 with TRBJ2-7, with 10 bases that match TRBD1. V lost 4 bases, J lost 1 base, and 4 bases stayed unmatched. This CDR3 has 15 amino acids. Germline V gene lookup returns CDR1 LNHDA and CDR2 SQIVND (reference sequence).

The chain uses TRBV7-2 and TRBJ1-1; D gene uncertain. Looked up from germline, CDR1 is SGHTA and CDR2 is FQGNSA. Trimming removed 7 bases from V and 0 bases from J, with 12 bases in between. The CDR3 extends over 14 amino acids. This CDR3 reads CASTPATVNTEAFF. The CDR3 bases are TGTGCCAGCACCCCTGCGACGGTGAACACTGAAGCTTTCTTT.

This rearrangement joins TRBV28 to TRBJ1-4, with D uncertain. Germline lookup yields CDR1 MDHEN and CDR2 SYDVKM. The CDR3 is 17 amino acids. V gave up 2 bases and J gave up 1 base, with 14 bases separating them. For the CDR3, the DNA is TGTGCCAGCAGTTTACGTCGCAGTCGGAAAACTAATGAAAAACTGTTTTTT. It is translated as CASSLRRSRKTNEKLFF.

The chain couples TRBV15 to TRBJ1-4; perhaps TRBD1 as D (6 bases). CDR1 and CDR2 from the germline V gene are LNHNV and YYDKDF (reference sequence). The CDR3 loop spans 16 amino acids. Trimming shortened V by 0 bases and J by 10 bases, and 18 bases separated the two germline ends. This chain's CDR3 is CATSRDGSTGRRKLFF. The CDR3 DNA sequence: TGTGCCACCAGCAGAGATGGAAGTACAGGGCGTAGAAAACTGTTTTTT.

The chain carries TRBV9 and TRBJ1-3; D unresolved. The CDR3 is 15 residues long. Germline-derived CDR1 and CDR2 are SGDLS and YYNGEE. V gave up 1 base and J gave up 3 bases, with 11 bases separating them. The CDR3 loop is CASSVLAERGNTIYF. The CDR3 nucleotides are TGTGCCAGCAGCGTACTTGCAGAGCGTGGAAACACCATATATTTT.

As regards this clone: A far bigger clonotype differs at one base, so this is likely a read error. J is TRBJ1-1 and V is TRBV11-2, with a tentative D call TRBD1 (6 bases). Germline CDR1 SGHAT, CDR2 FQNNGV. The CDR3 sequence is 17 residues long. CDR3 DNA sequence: TGTGCCAGCAGCTATCCCCCTCGGGGCAGGGGAGGCACTGAAGTTTTCTTT. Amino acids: CASSYPPRGRGGTEVFF.

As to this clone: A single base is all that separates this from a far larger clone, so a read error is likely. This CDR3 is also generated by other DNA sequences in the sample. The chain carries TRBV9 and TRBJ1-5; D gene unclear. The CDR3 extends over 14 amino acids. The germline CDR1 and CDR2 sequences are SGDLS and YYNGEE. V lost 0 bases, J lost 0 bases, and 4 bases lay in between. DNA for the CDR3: TGTGCCAGCAGCGTAGATAGTAGCAATCAGCCCCAGCATTTT. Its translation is CASSVDSSNQPQHF. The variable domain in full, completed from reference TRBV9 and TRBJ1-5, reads DSGVTQTPKHLITATGQRVTLRCSPRSGDLSVYWYQQSLDQGLQFLIQYYNGEERAKGNILERFSAQQFPDLHSELNLSSLELGDSALYFCASSVDSSNQPQHFGDGTRLSIL.

The CDR3 nucleotides read TGTGCCAGCGTGGGGGACAGGGGTTACGAGCAGTACTTC. It encodes CASVGDRGYEQYF. The V gene is TRBV28, the J gene TRBJ2-7, with TRBD1 matching 10 bases. Germline V CDR1 and CDR2: MDHEN, SYDVKM. The CDR3 totals 13 residues. With 8 bases clipped from V and 4 bases from J, the junction kept 5 bases outside the gene matches.

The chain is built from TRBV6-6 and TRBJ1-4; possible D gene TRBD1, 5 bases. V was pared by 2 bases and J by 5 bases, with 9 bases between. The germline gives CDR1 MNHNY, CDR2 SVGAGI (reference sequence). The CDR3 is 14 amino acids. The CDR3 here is CASSYQGINEKLFF. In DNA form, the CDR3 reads TGTGCCAGCAGTTACCAGGGTATAAATGAAAAACTGTTTTTT.